Included here is one T cell receptor (beta chain) sequence, with context. The antigen is not known. 13 Jbeta primers and 60 Vbeta primers were used for the PCR. Methods used by the authors: It was a later analysis that counted 83 million or so unique TCR beta chains, of which roughly 10 million were shared. Using immunoSEQ multiplex PCR, the repertoire was profiled, and TCRdb retains in-frame clones only, with some absent. D and trimming were read from the DNA, whereas the V and J calls and clone size are those reported in that table. The table lists 100,000 to 150,000 clones. This entry comes from a study of cytomegalovirus exposure and HLA in healthy donors. Study conclusions and caveats: Indistinguishable V segments such as TRBV6-2 and TRBV6-3 were excluded.

With 6 bases clipped from V and 0 bases from J, the junction kept 3 bases outside the gene matches. The CDR3 is 15 residues long. The germline CDR1 and CDR2 sequences are SNHLY and FYNNEI. This rearrangement joins TRBV2 to TRBJ2-2, with 8 bases fitting TRBD2. What was sequenced was PBMCs. This clonotype was sampled from a woman between 40 and 55 years old in good health and CMV-seropositive. CDR3 amino acids: CASSNSGTNTGELFF. CDR3 DNA sequence: TGTGCCAGCAGCAATAGCGGGACGAACACCGGGGAGCTGTTTTTT.